One sample yielded the 5 T cell receptor beta chains listed below, sequenced in a study of blood T cell repertoires in COVID-19. Profiling relied on immunoSEQ multiplex PCR, and the TCRdb table lists in-frame clones only, not all of them. The data hold fewer than 300,000 clones, with 82% observed a single time. The sequencing sample was made of peripheral blood. These TCRs come from a woman aged 18 to 35 with acute or convalescent COVID-19.

The chain employs TRBV18 and TRBJ2-5; 9 bases map to TRBD1. Germline loops: CDR1 KGHSH, CDR2 LQKENI. CDR3 length: 16 amino acids. V was clipped by 3 bases and J by 7 bases; unmatched bases: 12. The CDR3: CASSPQIGDRDGTQYF. The CDR3 DNA reads TGTGCCAGCTCACCCCAAATAGGGGACAGGGACGGGACCCAGTACTTC.

The chain carries TRBV27 and TRBJ1-3; 7 bases align to TRBD1. The CDR3 sequence is 15 residues long. Germline assignment: CDR1 MNHEY and CDR2 SMNVEV (reference sequence). Trimming cost V 6 bases and J 1 base; bases outside gene matches: 6. CDR3 DNA sequence: TGTGCCAGCAGGCCAGGGGGGTGGTCTGGAAACACCATATATTTT. Translation gives CASRPGGWSGNTIYF.

The chain uses TRBV4-1 and TRBJ2-7; 8 positions match TRBD1. CDR1 is MGHRA and CDR2 is YSYEKL in the germline V gene. This CDR3 has 16 residues. The V and J ends lost 1 base and 2 bases, in that order; junction bases with no gene match: 7. The CDR3 spells CASSQGFPGGAYEQYF. The CDR3 nucleotides are TGCGCCAGCAGCCAAGGCTTCCCAGGGGGCGCCTACGAGCAGTACTTC.

The V gene is TRBV19, the J gene TRBJ2-7; unclear D gene. CDR3 length equals 15 residues. V was clipped by 6 bases and J by 4 bases, with 19 bases between them. Germline V gene data show CDR1 as LNHDA and CDR2 as SQIVND (reference sequence). The CDR3 spells CASSFKALGSYEQYF. As DNA, the CDR3 is TGTGCCAGTAGCTTCAAAGCGCTAGGTAGTTACGAGCAGTACTTC. The variable domain in full, with the rest retrieved from reference TRBV19 and TRBJ2-7, is DGGITQSPKYLFRKEGQNVTLSCEQNLNHDAMYWYRQDPGQGLRLIYYSQIVNDFQKGDIAEGYSVSREKKESFPLTVTSAQKNPTAFYLCASSFKALGSYEQYFGPGTRLTVT.

The V and J genes are TRBV27 and TRBJ1-6, with no clear D. Per germline, CDR1 MNHEY and CDR2 SMNVEV (reference sequence). CDR3 length: 14 residues. V was cut by 4 bases and J by 7 bases, with 11 bases left in between. The chain's CDR3 is CASSSHSPNSPLHF. Written as DNA, the CDR3 is TGTGCCAGCAGTTCCCATTCCCCCAATTCACCCCTCCACTTT.